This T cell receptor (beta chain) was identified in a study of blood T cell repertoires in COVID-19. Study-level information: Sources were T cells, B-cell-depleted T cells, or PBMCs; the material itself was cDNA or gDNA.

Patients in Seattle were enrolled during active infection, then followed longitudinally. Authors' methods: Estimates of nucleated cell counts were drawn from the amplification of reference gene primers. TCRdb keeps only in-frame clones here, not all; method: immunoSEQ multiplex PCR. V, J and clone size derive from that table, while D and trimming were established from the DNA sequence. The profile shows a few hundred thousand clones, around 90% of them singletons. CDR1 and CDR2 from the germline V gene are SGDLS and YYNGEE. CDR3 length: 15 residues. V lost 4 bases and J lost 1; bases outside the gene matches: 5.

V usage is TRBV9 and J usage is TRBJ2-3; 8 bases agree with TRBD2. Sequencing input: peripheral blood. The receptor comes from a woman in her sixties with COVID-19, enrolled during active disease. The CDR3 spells CASSNQAGGTDTQYF. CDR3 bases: TGTGCCAGCAGCAATCAAGCGGGGGGCACAGATACGCAGTATTTT.